Below are 9 T cell receptor beta chains sequenced from a single sample in a study of blood T cells in healthy people across ages. Primed by a sample-barcoded 5' primer and a J-beta primer mix, a second PCR proceeded for roughly 6 to 12 cycles. A single record per CDR3 protein comes from TCRdb applying MiXCR to the 5' RACE reads. The sample yields about 1,600,000 distinct CDR3 sequences, around 42% seen once. Sequenced sample: blood. These receptors were taken from a woman aged 18-30 years in good health.

The DNA for the CDR3 is TGTGCCAGCAGCAGTCGGGTGGGACTAGCGGCTCAAGAGACCCAGTACTTC. Its protein is CASSSRVGLAAQETQYF. The chain joins TRBV28 to TRBJ2-5, with 11 bases matching TRBD2. J gave up 2 bases and V 6 bases, and 11 bases lay outside the gene matches. There are 17 residues in the CDR3. Germline V gene lookup returns CDR1 MDHEN and CDR2 SYDVKM.

The V call is TRBV13, the J call TRBJ2-7, with TRBD2 identical over 7 bases. Germline lookup yields CDR1 PRHDT and CDR2 FYEKMQ (reference sequence). The ends lost 6 bases at V and 3 bases at J; junction bases unmatched: 11. The CDR3 runs to 15 residues. This CDR3 reads CASSPRDYCRYEQYF. CDR3 DNA sequence: TGTGCCAGCAGTCCCCGGGACTACTGTCGCTACGAGCAGTACTTC.

J is TRBJ1-5 and V is TRBV6-5; D possibly corresponds to TRBD1 (5 bases). Per the germline V gene, CDR1 is MNHEY and CDR2 is SVGAGI. V was shortened by 6 bases and J by 1 base, with 16 bases between the two germline ends. This CDR3 contains 16 residues. CDR3 DNA: TGTGCCAGCAGGCCGGGACTGAAAATGAGCAATCAGCCCCAGCATTTT. Translating it yields CASRPGLKMSNQPQHF.

The DNA for the CDR3 is TGCAGTGCTAGAGATCCCCTAGCGGGAGAGGGCGAGCAGTACTTC. Its protein is CSARDPLAGEGEQYF. This chain connects TRBV20-1 to TRBJ2-7, with TRBD2 identical over 10 bases. This CDR3 has 15 residues. V trimming: 0 bases; J trimming: 6 bases; junction bases outside the gene matches: 8. The germline V gene has CDR1 DFQATT and CDR2 SNEGSKA (reference sequence).

This chain uses TRBV4-1 with TRBJ2-5; D may be TRBD2 (6 bases). V lost 4 bases and J lost 5, with 17 bases in between. Germline V gene data show CDR1 as MGHRA and CDR2 as YSYEKL. CDR3 size: 15 residues. This CDR3 reads CASSRGPQREETQYF. The CDR3 coding sequence is TGCGCCAGCAGCCGCGGACCCCAACGGGAGGAGACCCAGTACTTC.

The chain carries TRBV20-1 and TRBJ2-1; TRBD2 matches 11 bases. Germline loops: CDR1 DFQATT, CDR2 SNEGSKA (reference sequence). J gave up 6 bases and V 5 bases, and 6 bases lay outside the gene matches. The CDR3 runs to 14 residues. The CDR3 is CSASSGRTTNEQFF. The CDR3 bases are TGCAGTGCTTCTAGCGGGAGGACCACCAATGAGCAGTTCTTC.

The gene calls are TRBV6-5 and TRBJ2-2, with TRBD1 matching over 9 bases. V was clipped by 5 bases and J by 7 bases; unmatched bases: 8. Germline loops: CDR1 MNHEY, CDR2 SVGAGI. The CDR3 spans 15 residues. CDR3 DNA sequence: TGTGCCAGCAGTCCCTCACAGGGGGCGGGCGGGGAGCTGTTTTTT. Its protein product is CASSPSQGAGGELFF.

This clonotype has only a few counts. The gene calls are TRBV3-1 and TRBJ2-1; the match to TRBD1 covers 7 bases. Germline CDR1 LGHDT, CDR2 YNNKEL (reference sequence). The CDR3 consists of 18 residues. The V gene end was trimmed by 4 bases and the J gene end by 2 bases; junction bases not matched to a gene: 14. This chain's CDR3 is CASSPTDRLGWTYNEQFF. Written as DNA, the CDR3 is TGTGCCAGCAGCCCCACGGACAGGTTGGGGTGGACCTACAATGAGCAGTTCTTC.

The table lists this clonotype with a few counts. The V call is TRBV29-1, the J call TRBJ2-7; D uncertain. CDR3 length: 13 amino acids. V shed 8 bases and J shed 0 bases, with 14 bases lying between them. Germline CDR1 reads SQVTM; CDR2 reads ANQGSEA. Here the CDR3 reads CSFVSLSSYEQYF. The CDR3 nucleotides are TGCAGCTTTGTGTCATTGAGCTCCTACGAGCAGTACTTC.